A single TCR beta chain is shown here with its context. This entry is derived from a study of blood T cell repertoires in COVID-19. Profiling relied on immunoSEQ multiplex PCR, and the TCRdb table lists in-frame clones only, not all of them. The sample shows some 200,000 clones, 80% to 90% of them seen only once. Participants were placed into cohorts based on the clinical history they reported. This CDR3 is built from 15 residues. Trimming removed 2 bases from V and 5 bases from J; junction bases left unmatched: 8. CDR1 is SGHVS, CDR2 FQNEAQ, per germline. The sequencing sample was made of PBMCs or T cells enriched from blood (not recorded which). The clonotype comes from a woman aged 45-65 years who had been exposed to COVID-19. The V call is TRBV7-8, the J call TRBJ1-1, with 7 bases lining up with TRBD1. This CDR3 reads CASSLTMTGRTEAFF. CDR3 coding DNA: TGTGCCAGCAGCTTAACGATGACAGGGAGGACTGAAGCTTTCTTT.